This section outlines one T cell receptor (beta chain) sequence together with its context. Distinct nucleotide sequences in the sample also encode this CDR3. Expressed TCRB transcripts got sequenced, as all isolated RNA was reverse transcribed. Assay: immunoSEQ multiplex PCR; the TCRdb copy retains only in-frame clones and omits some. The sample contains 970,000 or so clones, 17% of which appear only once. The data stem from a study of beta chain features in type 1 diabetes. Germline V gives CDR1 SEHNR, CDR2 FQNEAQ (reference sequence). Trimming removed 5 bases from V and 6 bases from J, with 9 bases in between. The length of the CDR3 is 12 residues.

This clonotype was sampled from a woman aged 18-30 years in good health. Sequencing used naive CD4+ T cells from blood. V and J are TRBV7-9 and TRBJ2-3; no definite D call. The CDR3 protein is CASSIDGDTQYF. CDR3 DNA: TGTGCCAGCAGCATCGATGGGGATACGCAGTATTTT.